This record covers a single T cell receptor beta chain. Germline CDR1 MNHEY, CDR2 SMNVEV (reference sequence). V lost 5 bases and J lost 4; bases outside the gene matches: 8. The CDR3 runs 14 residues. The data were obtained in a study of blood T cell repertoires in COVID-19. In the original processing: Amplifying reference gene primers gave estimates of nucleated cell counts. Sequenced by immunoSEQ multiplex PCR; TCRdb stores in-frame clones only, minus some. V, J and clone size reflect that table, while D and trimming were determined from the DNA. The table shows 200,000 to 300,000 clones, with around 88% occurring only once.

The chain combines TRBV27 with TRBJ2-7, with 7 positions matching TRBD1. Sequenced input: peripheral blood. The sequence was collected from a man under 40 with active or convalescent COVID-19. CDR3 loop: CASSPRDSLYEQYF. In DNA form, the CDR3 reads TGTGCCAGCAGTCCCCGGGACAGCCTTTACGAGCAGTACTTC.